This TCR beta chain was sequenced for a study of OX40 agonist ivuxolimab in advanced cancers. Study-wide background: While on treatment, patients had intravenous ivuxolimab at 0.01 to 10 mg/kg every 2 weeks. Study results and caveats: Some of the lowest clonal expansion was seen in partial responders at 0.1-3.0 mg/kg. More expanded clones were seen, on average, in CD8+ T cells than in CD4+. Dosing at 0.1 to 3.0 mg/kg was accompanied by clonal expansion of CD4+ and CD8+ blood T cells by week 6.

V lost 4 bases to trimming and J lost 7 bases; unmatched junction nucleotides: 5. Germline V gene lookup returns CDR1 SQVTM and CDR2 ANQGSEA. This CDR3 is 13 amino acids long. This table comes from immunoSEQ multiplex PCR, and its TCRdb copy is limited to in-frame clones, with some not included. The sample lists 65,000 to 90,000 clones, 80% to 95% occurring once. With regard to this clone: Its matching antigen is unknown.

The chain is built from TRBV29-1 and TRBJ2-7, with 12 bases lining up with TRBD2. The sequence was obtained from an adult with an advanced solid tumor such as melanoma, head and neck, liver or kidney cancer. This material consisted of CD4+ or CD8+ T cells sorted from blood, taken in a trial of the OX40 agonist ivuxolimab. The CDR3 DNA sequence: TGCAGCGTTGGGACTAGCGGGACGGGAGAGCAGTACTTC. As protein: CSVGTSGTGEQYF.